Listed below are T cell receptor beta chains from one sample, sequenced in a study of blood T cell repertoires in COVID-19. Libraries were prepared by immunoSEQ multiplex PCR; TCRdb keeps only in-frame clonotypes and omits some of them. The table lists around 190,000 clones, roughly nine tenths of them singletons, with approximately 2% in the top ten. Source material: peripheral blood. These receptors came from a man aged 18 to 30 who had recovered from COVID-19. The CDR3 runs from the conserved cysteine through the conserved F or W. A D gene is named only where the DNA matches it firmly. Rows may omit the clone size; those that give it use once, few, many or a size class.

clone size | J gene | V gene | D gene | CDR3 protein | CDR3 DNA
. | TRBJ1-1 | TRBV11-2 | . | CASSLDRTEAFF | TGTGCCAGCAGCTTAGATCGCACTGAAGCTTTCTTT
. | TRBJ2-5 | TRBV7-2 | TRBD2 | CASSPSGSRETQYF | TGTGCCAGCAGCCCCAGCGGGAGCCGGGAGACCCAGTACTTC
. | TRBJ1-2 | TRBV3-1/TRBV3-2 | TRBD1 | CASSQVLPGQGYGYTF | TGTGCCAGCAGCCAAGTCCTCCCGGGACAGGGTTATGGCTACACCTTC
. | TRBJ1-1 | TRBV7-2 | TRBD1 | CASSFGGTGTGTEAFF | TGTGCCAGCAGCTTTGGGGGGACAGGAACTGGCACTGAAGCTTTCTTT
few | TRBJ2-7 | TRBV4-3 | . | CASSQDQGYYEQYF | TGCGCCAGCAGCCAAGACCAGGGGTACTACGAGCAGTACTTC
once | TRBJ2-2 | TRBV24-1 | . | CATSRAGMNTGELFF | TGTGCCACCAGTAGGGCAGGGATGAACACCGGGGAGCTGTTTTTT
. | TRBJ1-2 | TRBV4-3 | . | CASSQVGSTGYTF | TGCGCCAGCAGCCAAGTAGGTAGCACTGGCTACACCTTC
. | TRBJ2-3 | TRBV10-3 | TRBD2 | CAISGLSGRAEKTDTQYF | TGTGCCATCAGTGGACTCAGCGGGAGGGCCGAAAAAACAGATACGCAGTATTTT
. | TRBJ2-1 | TRBV4-3 | TRBD2 | CASSQLPSGSSYNEQFF | TGCGCCAGCAGCCAATTACCTAGCGGGAGCTCCTACAATGAGCAGTTCTTC
once | TRBJ2-7 | TRBV5-6 | TRBD1 | CASSSPGTGIVEQYF | TGTGCCAGCAGCTCTCCCGGGACAGGGATTGTCGAGCAGTACTTC
. | TRBJ2-3 | TRBV7-2 | TRBD1 | CASSYPSTGKDTQYF | TGTGCCAGCAGCTATCCGTCGACAGGGAAAGATACGCAGTATTTT
. | TRBJ1-1 | TRBV19 | . | CASSTGVRNTEAFF | TGTGCCAGTAGTACGGGAGTGAGGAACACTGAAGCTTTCTTT
. | TRBJ2-7 | TRBV10-3 | . | CATTGTPDFDEQYF | TGTGCCACCACCGGGACTCCGGATTTCGACGAGCAGTACTTC
. | TRBJ1-5 | TRBV21-1 | . | CASRTGGQPQHF | TGTGCCAGCCGGACAGGGGGTCAGCCCCAGCATTTT
. | TRBJ1-1 | TRBV19 | TRBD1 | CASSVFPGGNTEAFF | TGTGCCAGTAGTGTCTTTCCAGGGGGCAACACTGAAGCTTTCTTT
. | TRBJ1-5 | TRBV28 | . | CASRPTAQGWNQPQHF | TGTGCCAGCAGGCCTACGGCACAGGGTTGGAATCAGCCCCAGCATTTT
. | TRBJ1-2 | TRBV29-1 | . | CSDAGGPNYGYTF | TGCAGCGATGCGGGGGGCCCTAACTATGGCTACACCTTC
. | TRBJ2-1 | TRBV7-9 | . | CASSLGESPHNEQFF | TGTGCCAGCAGCTTAGGAGAATCCCCTCACAATGAGCAGTTCTTC
few | TRBJ1-1 | TRBV27 | . | CASSAQGTANTEAFF | TGTGCCAGCAGCGCTCAGGGTACAGCCAACACTGAAGCTTTCTTT
. | TRBJ2-5 | TRBV15 | TRBD1 | CATSHDRTGKETQYF | TGTGCCACCAGCCACGATCGGACAGGCAAAGAGACCCAGTACTTC
. | TRBJ2-2 | TRBV5-4 | TRBD2 | CASSPRTSGSRGTGELFF | TGTGCCAGCAGCCCCCGGACTAGCGGGAGTAGGGGTACCGGGGAGCTGTTTTTT
once | TRBJ2-5 | TRBV7-9 | . | CASTIRGTTMEETQYF | TGTGCCAGCACGATTCGGGGGACCACCATGGAGGAGACCCAGTACTTC
. | TRBJ2-3 | TRBV5-1 | . | CASSRLVGPDTQYF | TGCGCCAGCAGCAGACTAGTGGGGCCAGATACGCAGTATTTT
. | TRBJ2-1 | TRBV19 | . | CASSIGGVGFANEQFF | TGTGCCAGTAGTATCGGCGGGGTGGGTTTCGCCAATGAGCAGTTCTTC
. | TRBJ2-3 | TRBV28 | TRBD2 | CASSFPLAGSVPDTQYF | TGTGCCAGCAGTTTCCCCCTAGCGGGGAGTGTACCAGATACGCAGTATTTT
. | TRBJ1-3 | TRBV27 | . | CASSTTPRDTGNTIYF | TGTGCCAGCAGTACGACCCCCCGGGATACTGGAAACACCATATATTTT
. | TRBJ2-7 | TRBV7-9 | . | CASSFEVSEQYF | TGTGCCAGCAGCTTCGAGGTTAGCGAGCAGTACTTC
. | TRBJ2-7 | TRBV3-1/TRBV3-2 | . | CASSQATTGANSYEQYF | TGTGCCAGCAGCCAAGCTACGACAGGCGCCAACTCCTACGAGCAGTACTTC
. | TRBJ2-2 | TRBV5-5 | TRBD1 | CASSEQGSNTGELFF | TGTGCCAGCAGCGAACAGGGGTCGAACACCGGGGAGCTGTTTTTT
. | TRBJ2-6 | TRBV2 | TRBD1 | CASYRPQGAISSGANVLTF | TGTGCCAGTTACCGACCACAGGGGGCGATCAGCTCTGGGGCCAACGTCCTGACTTTC
once | TRBJ2-7 | TRBV3-1/TRBV3-2 | . | CASRPQGGARDEQYF | TGTGCCAGCAGACCCCAGGGTGGGGCTAGGGACGAGCAGTACTTC
. | TRBJ2-3 | TRBV5-4 | . | CASSLDGSGTDTQYF | TGTGCCAGCAGCTTGGACGGGAGTGGGACAGATACGCAGTATTTT
. | TRBJ1-2 | TRBV7-3 | . | CASSGTGYSGYTF | TGTGCCAGCAGCGGCACAGGGTACAGTGGCTACACCTTC